The 18 T cell receptor beta chains below all came from one sample that was sequenced in a study of cytotoxic CD8 clonotypes in ibrutinib-treated CLL. The protocol was immunoSEQ multiplex PCR, while the TCRdb copy is restricted to in-frame clones and leaves out a portion. This table has about 68,000 clones, more than 60% appearing once. The sample consisted of PBMCs, taken after 12 months of ibrutinib treatment. These receptors came from a human donor with chronic lymphocytic leukemia.

J is TRBJ1-6 and V is TRBV19, with a weak D call TRBD1 (5 bases). The CDR3 spans 13 residues. V lost 6 bases to trimming and J lost 7 bases, with 10 bases between them. CDR1 LNHDA and CDR2 SQIVND come from the germline V gene (reference sequence). The CDR3 sequence is CASRMGTNSPLHF. The CDR3 nucleotides are TGTGCCAGTAGGATGGGGACGAATTCACCCCTCCACTTT. The entire variable domain, with the rest obtained from reference TRBV19 and TRBJ1-6, is as follows: DGGITQSPKYLFRKEGQNVTLSCEQNLNHDAMYWYRQDPGQGLRLIYYSQIVNDFQKGDIAEGYSVSREKKESFPLTVTSAQKNPTAFYLCASRMGTNSPLHFGNGTRLTVT.

A few counts support this clone. The rearrangement uses TRBV6-5 and TRBJ2-1, with 8 bases that match TRBD1. V shed 5 bases, J shed 5 bases, and the junction held 5 bases outside the gene matches. The CDR3 is 14 residues long. CDR1 is MNHEY, CDR2 SVGAGI, per germline. The CDR3 sequence is CASSASTGDNEQFF. The DNA for the CDR3 is TGTGCCAGCAGTGCCTCGACAGGGGACAATGAGCAGTTCTTC.

The genes are TRBV10-3 and TRBJ2-3; 12 bases line up with TRBD2. The J segment lost 0 bases and the V segment lost 6 bases, leaving 16 bases of the junction unmatched. Germline assignment: CDR1 ENHRY and CDR2 SYGVKD. This CDR3 comprises 20 residues. CDR3 sequence (DNA): TGTGCCATCAGGGGGACTAGCGGGTCCGCACGAAATCCTAGCACAGATACGCAGTATTTT. Translating it yields CAIRGTSGSARNPSTDTQYF.

This clone was counted a single time. The chain uses TRBV27 and TRBJ1-2; the D gene is possibly TRBD1 (6 bases). Trimming left V 0 bases short and J 4 bases short, with 15 bases between. Germline lookup yields CDR1 MNHEY and CDR2 SMNVEV (reference sequence). This CDR3 comprises 16 residues. CDR3 sequence reads: CASSLSTPRGAYGYTF. CDR3 nucleotides: TGTGCCAGCAGTTTATCGACCCCTCGGGGGGCCTATGGCTACACCTTC.

The rearrangement uses TRBV29-1 and TRBJ2-7; 7 bases line up with TRBD2. With 0 bases clipped from V and 3 bases from J, the junction kept 8 bases outside the gene matches. This CDR3 contains 15 residues. Germline V gene sequence: CDR1 SQVTM, CDR2 ANQGSEA. CDR3 in DNA: TGCAGCGTTGAAGATCGGGCGGGGGTCCGCTACGAGCAGTACTTC. Its translation is CSVEDRAGVRYEQYF.

The genes are TRBV5-6 and TRBJ2-1; 9 nucleotides align to TRBD1. The CDR3 covers 16 residues. Germline V gives CDR1 SGHDT, CDR2 YYEEEE. V lost 0 bases, J lost 6 bases, and 7 bases stayed unmatched. DNA of the CDR3: TGTGCCAGCAGCTTGGCTGGGGGACAGGGTGCCAATGAGCAGTTCTTC. As protein: CASSLAGGQGANEQFF.

This chain uses TRBV7-2 with TRBJ2-2; no clear D gene. The germline CDR1 and CDR2 sequences are SGHTA and FQGNSA. The V end was cut by 4 bases, the J end by 4 bases, with 7 bases between. CDR3 length equals 13 residues. The CDR3 DNA sequence: TGTGCCAGCAGCTATGAAATCACCGGGGAGCTGTTTTTT. It yields the protein CASSYEITGELFF.

V is TRBV6-5 and J is TRBJ1-2; 7 positions agree with TRBD1. Per the germline V gene, CDR1 is MNHEY and CDR2 is SVGAGI. The CDR3 contains 14 residues. The J segment lost 0 bases and the V segment lost 6 bases, leaving 4 bases of the junction unmatched. CDR3 amino acids: CASRKTGTNYGYTF. The CDR3 nucleotides are TGTGCCAGCAGAAAGACAGGGACTAACTATGGCTACACCTTC.

This clone occurred a few times. The rearrangement uses TRBV10-3 and TRBJ2-6, with D perhaps matching TRBD1 or TRBD2 (6 bases each). V was trimmed by 0 bases and J by 2 bases, leaving 11 bases between them. Germline assignment: CDR1 ENHRY and CDR2 SYGVKD. The CDR3 spans 17 residues. The CDR3 DNA is TGTGCCATCAGTGAGTCGTACGGGGGCGCTGGGGCCAACGTCCTGACTTTC. This encodes CAISESYGGAGANVLTF.

The chain uses TRBV7-2 and TRBJ2-7; D is perhaps TRBD1 (5 bases). V was shortened by 2 bases and J by 5 bases, with 13 bases between the two germline ends. Germline lookup yields CDR1 SGHTA and CDR2 FQGNSA. The CDR3 loop spans 14 amino acids. The CDR3 DNA reads TGTGCCAGCAGCTTAAGTCAGGGTCGCGACGAGCAGTACTTC. This codes for CASSLSQGRDEQYF.

A remark on this clone: The sample has other DNA sequences that encode this CDR3 too. The chain recombines TRBV19 with TRBJ1-1; D might be TRBD1 (6 bases). In germline, CDR1 is LNHDA, CDR2 SQIVND (reference sequence). The V end was cut by 4 bases, the J end by 0 bases, with 9 bases between. This CDR3 has 14 amino acids. As DNA, the CDR3 is TGTGCCAGTAGTACCAGGGGCATGAACACTGAAGCTTTCTTT. It specifies CASSTRGMNTEAFF. The full variable domain, rest sourced from reference TRBV19 and TRBJ1-1, is DGGITQSPKYLFRKEGQNVTLSCEQNLNHDAMYWYRQDPGQGLRLIYYSQIVNDFQKGDIAEGYSVSREKKESFPLTVTSAQKNPTAFYLCASSTRGMNTEAFFGQGTRLTVV.

The chain has TRBV5-5 and TRBJ2-6, with 8 bases identical to TRBD2. V gave up 1 base and J gave up 0 bases; unmatched junction bases: 6. Per germline, CDR1 SGHKS and CDR2 YYEKEE (reference sequence). There are 18 residues in the CDR3. The CDR3 loop reads CASSLSAGGGSGANVLTF. In nucleotides, the CDR3 is TGTGCCAGCAGCTTGTCCGCGGGGGGAGGCTCTGGGGCCAACGTCCTGACTTTC.

V and J are TRBV15 and TRBJ1-2; unclear D gene. The CDR3 loop spans 11 amino acids. Trimming cost V 4 bases and J 8 bases, with 8 bases left between them. Germline lookup yields CDR1 LNHNV and CDR2 YYDKDF (reference sequence). The CDR3 DNA sequence: TGTGCCACCAGCATAGGATACGGCTACACCTTC. It yields the protein CATSIGYGYTF.

The chain couples TRBV2 to TRBJ1-1; possible D gene TRBD1, 5 bases. The CDR3 runs to 14 residues. Germline assignment: CDR1 SNHLY and CDR2 FYNNEI. V gave up 11 bases and J gave up 0 bases, with 16 bases separating them. DNA for the CDR3: TGTGCCTCGGGGGGGATTTCCATGAACACTGAAGCTTTCTTT. Translation: CASGGISMNTEAFF.

The sample holds a few counts of this clone. The DNA for the CDR3 is TGTGCCAGCAGCTTCCTCGAAGGATTTGGCTACACCTTC. Translation: CASSFLEGFGYTF. V usage is TRBV7-2 and J usage is TRBJ1-2; no clear D gene. The V end lost 3 bases, the J end lost 7 bases, and 12 bases lay between the germline ends. The germline gives CDR1 SGHTA, CDR2 FQGNSA. The CDR3 spans 13 residues. Looking up the rest from reference TRBV7-2 and TRBJ1-2 gives the full variable domain: GAGVSQSPSNKVTEKGKDVELRCDPISGHTALYWYRQSLGQGLEFLIYFQGNSAPDKSGLPSDRFSAERTGGSVSTLTIQRTQQEDSAVYLCASSFLEGFGYTFGSGTRLTVV.

This rearrangement joins TRBV10-3 to TRBJ2-5; D is unresolved. In germline, CDR1 is ENHRY, CDR2 SYGVKD. The CDR3 totals 12 residues. Trimming cost V 2 bases and J 5 bases, with 6 bases left between them. This chain's CDR3 is CAISEDGETQYF. The DNA of the CDR3 is TGTGCCATCAGTGAGGATGGGGAGACCCAGTACTTC.

This clone was picked up a small number of times. The chain uses TRBV19 and TRBJ2-1; D might be TRBD2 (5 bases). This CDR3 is built from 15 residues. Trimming left V 5 bases short and J 2 bases short, with 13 bases between. The germline V gene encodes CDR1 LNHDA and CDR2 SQIVND (reference sequence). The CDR3 sequence is CASSPREATYNEQFF. CDR3 in DNA: TGTGCCAGTAGTCCCCGGGAAGCAACCTACAATGAGCAGTTCTTC.

The chain recombines TRBV28 with TRBJ2-1; TRBD1 matches at 11 bases. The CDR3 totals 14 residues. From germline, CDR1 is MDHEN and CDR2 SYDVKM. After removal of 5 bases from V and 7 bases from J, the junction contained 4 bases not matched to a gene. The CDR3 bases are TGTGCCAGCAGTGGACAGGGGGCGCTTAATGAGCAGTTCTTC. This sequence encodes CASSGQGALNEQFF.